Listed below are T cell receptor beta chains from one sample, sequenced in a study of T cells and Merkel cell carcinoma outcomes. Generated by immunoSEQ multiplex PCR, the TCRdb table keeps only in-frame clones and is missing some. The data contain approximately 20,000 clones, almost 85% of them singletons. Sequenced: tumor tissue from Merkel cell carcinoma. These receptors were taken from a human donor with Merkel cell carcinoma. Each CDR3 is given with its conserved first and last residue. D genes are given only for firm matches. Clone size is stated in some rows and not others, as once, few, many or a class when expanded.

d_gene: NA; j_gene: TRBJ2-2; v_gene: TRBV7-3; abundance: NA; CDR3aa: CASRGGGTRELFF; CDR3nt: TGTGCCAGCAGGGGGGGCGGGACCAGGGAGCTGTTTTTT
d_gene: NA; j_gene: TRBJ2-7; v_gene: TRBV25-1; abundance: NA; CDR3aa: CASSASGASYEQYF; CDR3nt: TGTGCCAGCAGTGCTAGTGGCGCGTCCTACGAGCAGTACTTC
d_gene: TRBD1; j_gene: TRBJ1-2; v_gene: TRBV29-1; abundance: once; CDR3aa: CSVAARQGAYGYTF; CDR3nt: TGCAGCGTTGCGGCGAGACAGGGCGCCTATGGCTACACCTTC
d_gene: NA; j_gene: TRBJ2-2; v_gene: TRBV5-1; abundance: NA; CDR3aa: CASSSKTPVGNGELFF; CDR3nt: TGCGCCAGCAGCTCGAAAACGCCCGTGGGTAACGGGGAGCTGTTTTTT
d_gene: NA; j_gene: TRBJ1-2; v_gene: TRBV29-1; abundance: NA; CDR3aa: CSVILGTNYGYTF; CDR3nt: TGCAGCGTGATACTTGGGACCAACTATGGCTACACCTTC
d_gene: NA; j_gene: TRBJ2-1; v_gene: TRBV4-1; abundance: few; CDR3aa: CASSQDLGEQFF; CDR3nt: TGCGCCAGCAGCCAAGATCTGGGTGAGCAGTTCTTC
d_gene: NA; j_gene: TRBJ1-6; v_gene: TRBV6-5; abundance: NA; CDR3aa: CASSYSPNPEWSSLHF; CDR3nt: TGTGCCAGCAGTTACTCCCCCAACCCAGAATGGTCATCCCTCCACTTT
d_gene: TRBD1; j_gene: TRBJ2-7; v_gene: TRBV18; abundance: NA; CDR3aa: CASSPDRGHEQYF; CDR3nt: TGTGCCAGCTCACCTGACAGGGGCCACGAGCAGTACTTC
d_gene: TRBD1; j_gene: TRBJ2-3; v_gene: TRBV30; abundance: NA; CDR3aa: CAWSRGQGRADTQYF; CDR3nt: TGTGCCTGGAGCCGGGGACAGGGGAGGGCAGATACGCAGTATTTT
d_gene: NA; j_gene: TRBJ1-1; v_gene: TRBV29-1; abundance: once; CDR3aa: CSALVYPNTEAFF; CDR3nt: TGCAGCGCCCTCGTATACCCGAACACTGAAGCTTTCTTT
d_gene: NA; j_gene: TRBJ2-1; v_gene: TRBV7-3; abundance: few; CDR3aa: CASSPSGSYYNEQFF; CDR3nt: TGTGCCAGCAGCCCCTCGGGCTCCTACTACAATGAGCAGTTCTTC
d_gene: NA; j_gene: TRBJ1-4; v_gene: TRBV6-1; abundance: NA; CDR3aa: CASTTSRANEKLFF; CDR3nt: TGTGCCAGCACAACATCGAGGGCTAATGAAAAACTGTTTTTT
d_gene: NA; j_gene: TRBJ2-5; v_gene: TRBV6-5; abundance: NA; CDR3aa: CASRGLGRETQYF; CDR3nt: TGTGCCAGCAGGGGACTGGGACGAGAGACCCAGTACTTC
d_gene: TRBD2; j_gene: TRBJ2-2; v_gene: TRBV5-1; abundance: once; CDR3aa: CASSSLAGGTGELFF; CDR3nt: TGCGCCAGCAGCTCACTAGCGGGGGGCACCGGGGAGCTGTTTTTT
d_gene: NA; j_gene: TRBJ1-2; v_gene: TRBV29-1; abundance: medium-sized; CDR3aa: CSVVGGDQGYGYTF; CDR3nt: TGCAGCGTTGTTGGAGGGGACCAGGGGTATGGCTACACCTTC
d_gene: NA; j_gene: TRBJ2-1; v_gene: TRBV27; abundance: NA; CDR3aa: CASTETGGNEQFF; CDR3nt: TGTGCCAGCACCGAAACAGGAGGCAATGAGCAGTTCTTC
d_gene: NA; j_gene: TRBJ2-1; v_gene: TRBV7-6; abundance: NA; CDR3aa: CASSSRQSGYYNEQFF; CDR3nt: TGTGCCAGCAGCTCTAGGCAATCTGGGTACTACAATGAGCAGTTCTTC
d_gene: NA; j_gene: TRBJ2-2; v_gene: TRBV6-5; abundance: few; CDR3aa: CASKPSGANTGELFF; CDR3nt: TGTGCCAGCAAACCCTCAGGGGCGAACACCGGGGAGCTGTTTTTT
d_gene: NA; j_gene: TRBJ1-1; v_gene: TRBV5-4; abundance: NA; CDR3aa: CASGDRGTEAFF; CDR3nt: TGTGCCAGCGGAGACCGGGGCACTGAAGCTTTCTTT
d_gene: NA; j_gene: TRBJ1-1; v_gene: TRBV9; abundance: NA; CDR3aa: CASSVVEGNTEAFF; CDR3nt: TGTGCCAGCAGCGTAGTGGAGGGGAACACTGAAGCTTTCTTT
d_gene: NA; j_gene: TRBJ2-3; v_gene: TRBV27; abundance: NA; CDR3aa: CASSLNLSGTDTQYF; CDR3nt: TGTGCCAGCAGTTTAAATCTTAGCGGCACAGATACGCAGTATTTT
d_gene: TRBD2; j_gene: TRBJ2-2; v_gene: TRBV5-1; abundance: once; CDR3aa: CASKGQLAGGYTGELFF; CDR3nt: TGCGCCAGCAAAGGTCAACTAGCGGGAGGATACACCGGGGAGCTGTTTTTT
d_gene: TRBD2; j_gene: TRBJ2-1; v_gene: TRBV27; abundance: NA; CDR3aa: CASTPGDASGFYNEQFF; CDR3nt: TGTGCCAGCACCCCCGGCGACGCTAGCGGGTTTTACAATGAGCAGTTCTTC